This T cell receptor beta chain was sequenced during a study of shared clonotypes between healthy human individuals. The overall study: CD4 naive and CD4 memory each took three plates per donor, while CD8 naive took two and CD8 memory one. Study-wide findings and caveats: Non-shared clonotypes displayed generation probabilities falling below those of clonotypes present in all four donors.

This CDR3 has 18 residues. Unmatched junction bases numbered 13, after V lost 5 bases and J lost 1 base. Germline values: CDR1 SGHTA, CDR2 FQGTGA. Naive CD8 cells comprised CD45RO-negative, CCR7-positively selected cells, excluding terminally differentiated effector memory CD45RA+ cells. This clone was recorded once. Its antigen is not known. The method was immunoSEQ multiplex PCR; TCRdb's version includes in-frame clones alone and lacks a portion of them. The table lists around 2.1 million clones, about 92% of them singletons. The chain is built from TRBV7-3 and TRBJ1-2; 10 nucleotides agree with TRBD1. The sample taken for sequencing was naive CD8+ T cells from PBMCs. The source of this sequence is a man between 18 and 29 years old in good health. Some clones in this sample may be carry-over from other donors' samples. The CDR3 loop reads CASSPLRDRGLSNYGYTF. DNA for the CDR3: TGTGCCAGCAGCCCTTTACGGGACAGGGGTCTTAGTAACTATGGCTACACCTTC.